These 10 T cell receptor beta chains came from one sample sequenced in a study of blood T cell repertoires in COVID-19. The data were produced by immunoSEQ multiplex PCR, yet TCRdb's version contains in-frame clones alone and is incomplete. The table lists 90,000 to 150,000 clones, roughly three quarters of them singletons. What was sequenced was peripheral blood. These receptors were collected from a human donor in a cohort sampled during active COVID-19.

The chain combines TRBV30 with TRBJ1-2, with D possibly matching TRBD1 (6 bases). V shed 3 bases and J shed 13 bases, with 24 bases lying between them. The CDR3 is 14 amino acids. Germline V lookup: CDR1 GTSNPN, CDR2 SVGIG (reference sequence). CDR3 DNA: TGTGCCTGGAGGGTAGGGGGAGCTCTCGCGGAAATCACCTTC. Its protein is CAWRVGGALAEITF.

The chain is built from TRBV5-6 and TRBJ1-5; a weak D match, TRBD1 (5 bases). Looked up from germline, CDR1 is SGHDT and CDR2 is YYEEEE. V was trimmed by 4 bases and J by 6 bases, leaving 11 bases between them. This CDR3 is 13 amino acids long. The CDR3 DNA reads TGTGCCAGCAGCCCGCAAGGGGTTCAGCCCCAGCATTTT. Its protein is CASSPQGVQPQHF.

In DNA, the CDR3 is TGTGCCAGCAGTTACTCGTCCGAGGGAAAGAACTACGAGCAGTACTTC. This gives the protein CASSYSSEGKNYEQYF. V and J are TRBV6-2 or TRBV6-3 and TRBJ2-7; TRBD2 might be the D (5 bases). The CDR3 consists of 16 residues. Germline V gives CDR1 MNHEY, CDR2 SVGEGT. Trimming removed 0 bases from V and 3 bases from J, with 15 bases in between.

This clone has just a few counts. The chain combines TRBV6-5 with TRBJ1-4; 7 bases map to TRBD1. The CDR3 runs to 15 residues. Germline CDR1 and CDR2: MNHEY and SVGAGI. Losses at the gene ends were 1 base for V and 7 bases for J; bases not matched to a gene: 6. The CDR3 loop reads CASSYWRGRGEKLFF. CDR3 bases: TGTGCCAGCAGTTACTGGAGGGGGCGAGGTGAAAAACTGTTTTTT.

The chain combines TRBV24-1 with TRBJ1-4; D unclear. The germline V and J ends were trimmed by 5 bases and 7 bases, with 10 bases remaining between them. The CDR3 spans 13 residues. CDR1 and CDR2 (germline): KGHDR, SFDVKD. CDR3 residues: CATSALGSEKLFF. DNA for the CDR3: TGTGCCACCAGTGCGCTTGGTAGTGAAAAACTGTTTTTT.

The chain is built from TRBV7-9 and TRBJ2-1; TRBD1 matches at 9 bases. The junction had 6 bases not matched to a gene; V was cut back by 6 bases and J by 9 bases. The V gene's germline CDR1 is SEHNR and CDR2 FQNEAQ (reference sequence). The CDR3 consists of 13 residues. The CDR3 here is CASRLTGGSEQFF. For the CDR3, the DNA is TGTGCCAGCAGACTTACAGGGGGCAGTGAGCAGTTCTTC.

The chain couples TRBV30 to TRBJ1-2; TRBD1 is a possible D gene (5 bases). Trimming took 4 bases from V and 4 from J, leaving 16 bases between them. Germline V gives CDR1 GTSNPN, CDR2 SVGIG (reference sequence). The CDR3 is 14 residues long. The CDR3 is CAWTPGSWSYGYTF. The CDR3 bases are TGTGCCTGGACCCCAGGGTCTTGGAGCTATGGCTACACCTTC.

V gene TRBV5-4 combines with J gene TRBJ2-1; TRBD1 agrees at 8 bases. The CDR3 runs 14 residues. Germline V lookup: CDR1 SGHNT, CDR2 YYREEE (reference sequence). Trimming took 4 bases from V and 2 from J; bases not matched to a gene: 2. This CDR3 reads CASSPGGTYNEQFF. The CDR3 DNA sequence: TGTGCCAGCAGCCCAGGGGGCACCTACAATGAGCAGTTCTTC. The full variable domain, its missing parts supplied by reference TRBV5-4 and TRBJ2-1, is ETGVTQSPTHLIKTRGQQVTLRCSSQSGHNTVSWYQQALGQGPQFIFQYYREEENGRGNFPPRFSGLQFPNYSSELNVNALELDDSALYLCASSPGGTYNEQFFGPGTRLTVL.

The chain employs TRBV13 and TRBJ1-1; D gene uncertain. This CDR3 spans 12 amino acids. Germline V CDR1 and CDR2: PRHDT, FYEKMQ (reference sequence). Trimming removed 4 bases at V and 3 bases at J, with 6 bases between. Here the CDR3 reads CASSSLYTEAFF. The CDR3, as DNA: TGTGCCAGCAGCTCCCTCTACACTGAAGCTTTCTTT.

The chain has TRBV5-8 and TRBJ2-7; D call uncertain. Germline V gene lookup returns CDR1 SGHTS and CDR2 YDEGEE. Trimming took 4 bases from V and 6 from J, leaving 14 bases between them. This CDR3 is built from 13 residues. The CDR3 loop reads CASSPQPVGEQYF. CDR3 nucleotides: TGTGCCAGCAGCCCCCAACCGGTTGGCGAGCAGTACTTC.